This TCR beta chain is from a study of beta chain features in type 1 diabetes. This clone has only a few counts. What was sequenced were expressed TCRB transcripts, since all of the isolated RNA had been reverse transcribed. The data were produced by immunoSEQ multiplex PCR, yet TCRdb's version contains in-frame clones alone and is incomplete. In the table there are around 350,000 clones, around 13% of which are singletons. V was trimmed by 4 bases and J by 7 bases, leaving 8 bases between them. Looked up from germline, CDR1 is SGHNT and CDR2 is YYREEE (reference sequence). This CDR3 is built from 12 residues.

Input material: naive CD4+ T cells from blood. This chain joins TRBV5-4 and TRBJ2-2; D possibly corresponds to TRBD1 (5 bases). The receptor was isolated from a man younger than 35 in good health. The DNA of the CDR3 is TGTGCCAGCAGCAAGACAGTCGGGGAGCTGTTTTTT. Amino acids: CASSKTVGELFF.